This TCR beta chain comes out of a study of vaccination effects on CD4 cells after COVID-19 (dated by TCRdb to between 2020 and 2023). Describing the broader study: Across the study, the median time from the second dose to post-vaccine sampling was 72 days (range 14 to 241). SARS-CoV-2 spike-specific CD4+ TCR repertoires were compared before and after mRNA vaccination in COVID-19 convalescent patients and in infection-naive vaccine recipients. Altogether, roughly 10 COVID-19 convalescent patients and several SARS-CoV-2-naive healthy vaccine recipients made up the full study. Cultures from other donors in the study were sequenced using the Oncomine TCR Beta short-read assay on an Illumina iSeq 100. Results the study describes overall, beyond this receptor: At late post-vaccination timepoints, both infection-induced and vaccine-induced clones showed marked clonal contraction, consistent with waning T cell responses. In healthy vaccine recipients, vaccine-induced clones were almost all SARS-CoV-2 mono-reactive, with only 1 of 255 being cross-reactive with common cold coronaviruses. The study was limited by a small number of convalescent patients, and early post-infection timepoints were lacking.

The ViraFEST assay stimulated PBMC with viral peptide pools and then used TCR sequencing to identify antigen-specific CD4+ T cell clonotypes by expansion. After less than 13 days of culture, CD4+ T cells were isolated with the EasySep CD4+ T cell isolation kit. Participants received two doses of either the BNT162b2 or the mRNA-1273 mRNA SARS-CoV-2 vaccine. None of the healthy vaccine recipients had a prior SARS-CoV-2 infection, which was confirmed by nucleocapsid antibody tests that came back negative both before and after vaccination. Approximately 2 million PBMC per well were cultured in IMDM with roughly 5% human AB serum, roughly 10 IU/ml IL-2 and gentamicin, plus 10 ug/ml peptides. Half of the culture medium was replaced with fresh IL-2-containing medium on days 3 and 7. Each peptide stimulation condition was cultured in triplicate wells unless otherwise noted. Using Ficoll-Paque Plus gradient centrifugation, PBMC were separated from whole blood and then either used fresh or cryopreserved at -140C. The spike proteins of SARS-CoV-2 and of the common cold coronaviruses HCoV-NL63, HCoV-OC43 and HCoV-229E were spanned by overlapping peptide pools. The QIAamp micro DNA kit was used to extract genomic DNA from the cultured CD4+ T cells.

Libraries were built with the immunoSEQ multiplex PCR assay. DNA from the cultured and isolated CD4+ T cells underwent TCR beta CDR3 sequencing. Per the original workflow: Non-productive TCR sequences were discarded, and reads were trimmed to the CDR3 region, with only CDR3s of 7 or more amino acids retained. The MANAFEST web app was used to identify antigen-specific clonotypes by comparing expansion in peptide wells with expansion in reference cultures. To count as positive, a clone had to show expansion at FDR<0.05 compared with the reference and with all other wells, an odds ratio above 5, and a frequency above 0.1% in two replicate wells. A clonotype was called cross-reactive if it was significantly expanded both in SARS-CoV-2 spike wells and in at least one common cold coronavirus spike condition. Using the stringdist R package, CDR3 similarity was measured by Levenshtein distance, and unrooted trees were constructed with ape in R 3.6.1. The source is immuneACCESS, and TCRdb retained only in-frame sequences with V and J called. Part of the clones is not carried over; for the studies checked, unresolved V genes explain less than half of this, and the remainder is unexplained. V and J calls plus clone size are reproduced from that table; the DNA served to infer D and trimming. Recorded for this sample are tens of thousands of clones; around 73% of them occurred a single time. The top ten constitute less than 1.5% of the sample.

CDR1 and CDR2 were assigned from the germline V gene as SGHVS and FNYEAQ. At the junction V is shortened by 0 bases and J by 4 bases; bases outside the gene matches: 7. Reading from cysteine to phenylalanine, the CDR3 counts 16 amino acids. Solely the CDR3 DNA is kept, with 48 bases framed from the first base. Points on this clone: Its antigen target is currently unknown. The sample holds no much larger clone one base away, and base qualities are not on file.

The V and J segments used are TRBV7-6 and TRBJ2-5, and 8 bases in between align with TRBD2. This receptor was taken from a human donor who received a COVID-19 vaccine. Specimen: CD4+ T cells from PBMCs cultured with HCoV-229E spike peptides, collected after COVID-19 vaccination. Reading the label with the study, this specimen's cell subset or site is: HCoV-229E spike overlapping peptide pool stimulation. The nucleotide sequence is TGTGCCAGCAGCTTAGCGCGAGTAGCGGGGCCAGAGACCCAGTACTTC. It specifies CASSLARVAGPETQYF.